Listed below are T cell receptor beta chains from one sample, sequenced in a study of vaccination and CD4 T cells after COVID-19. Antigen specificity for these receptors is unknown. From the PCR reads, TCRdb called clonotypes with MiXCR, one entry per CDR3 protein. The data contain around 26,000 distinct CDR3 sequences, 40% to 45% of them seen just once; the ten biggest clones take up approximately 5.1%. Sequencing was performed on CD4+ T cells from blood, cultured in vitro, taken about 7 months after SARS-CoV-2 vaccination. The receptors stem from a human donor who had recovered from COVID-19. CDR3s include the opening cysteine and the closing phenylalanine or tryptophan. Fields, in order: V gene, clone size, D gene, J gene, CDR3 protein, CDR3 DNA. A D gene is named only where the DNA matches it firmly. The size entry is marked missing in some rows and otherwise reads once, few, many or a size class.

TRBV20-1	few	TRBD2	TRBJ2-1	CSAGTSGYEQFF	TGCAGTGCTGGGACTAGCGGGTATGAGCAGTTCTTC
TRBV7-3	-	TRBD2	TRBJ2-3	CASSLRGTSLTSTDTQYF	TGTGCCAGCAGCCTACGGGGGACTAGCCTTACTAGCACAGATACGCAGTATTTT
TRBV25-1	-	-	TRBJ2-7	CASSQFRGGQVTYEQYF	TGTGCCAGCAGTCAGTTCCGGGGGGGACAGGTTACCTACGAGCAGTACTTC
TRBV20-1	-	-	TRBJ2-5	CSARPPRKETQYF	TGCAGTGCTAGGCCCCCAAGGAAAGAGACCCAGTACTTC
TRBV20-1	few	-	TRBJ1-5	CSASKGGYSNQPQHF	TGCAGTGCTAGCAAAGGTGGTTATAGCAATCAGCCCCAGCATTTT
TRBV29-1	-	TRBD1	TRBJ2-7	CSVAGGTGVNYEQYF	TGCAGCGTCGCCGGGGGGACAGGGGTGAACTACGAGCAGTACTTC
TRBV20-1	-	TRBD2	TRBJ2-3	CSPGGAGVVGTDTQYF	TGCAGTCCAGGAGGAGCGGGAGTTGTAGGCACAGATACGCAGTATTTT
TRBV20-1	few	TRBD1	TRBJ2-7	CSARGQGAYDEQYF	TGCAGTGCTAGAGGACAGGGAGCTTACGACGAGCAGTACTTC
TRBV28	-	-	TRBJ2-7	CASSLIGSGKNEQYF	TGTGCCAGCAGTTTGATTGGCTCCGGGAAAAACGAGCAGTACTTC
TRBV28	-	-	TRBJ2-6	CASSFRGAGANVLTF	TGTGCCAGCAGTTTTCGAGGGGCTGGGGCCAACGTCCTGACTTTC
TRBV19	-	-	TRBJ1-2	CASREQLLDGYTF	TGTGCCAGTAGAGAACAGCTTTTGGATGGCTACACCTTC
TRBV28	-	TRBD1	TRBJ1-5	CASLRTGYSNQPQHF	TGTGCCAGCCTTAGGACAGGGTATAGCAATCAGCCCCAGCATTTT
TRBV28	-	-	TRBJ2-7	CASRSWPGSYEQYF	TGTGCCAGCAGGTCGTGGCCAGGTTCCTACGAGCAGTACTTC
TRBV11-1	few	-	TRBJ2-7	CASSPPGGLSYEQYF	TGTGCCAGCAGCCCTCCTGGGGGGTTATCCTACGAGCAGTACTTC
TRBV29-1	-	-	TRBJ1-1	CSVDEGRRVTEAFF	TGCAGCGTTGATGAGGGGCGAAGGGTCACTGAAGCTTTCTTT
TRBV7-9	-	-	TRBJ2-1	CASSLNREQFF	TGTGCCAGCAGCCTCAACCGGGAGCAGTTCTTC
TRBV11-1	-	-	TRBJ2-7	CASSPQGPEQYF	TGTGCCAGCAGCCCACAGGGTCCCGAGCAGTACTTC
TRBV2	-	TRBD1	TRBJ2-7	CASIWTGTGEQYF	TGTGCCAGCATATGGACAGGGACGGGAGAGCAGTACTTC
TRBV20-1	-	TRBD2	TRBJ2-4	CSARGLAENIQYF	TGCAGTGCTAGGGGACTAGCGGAAAACATTCAGTACTTC
TRBV10-3	-	TRBD1	TRBJ1-2	CAITGTGQDGYTF	TGTGCCATCACCGGGACAGGGCAGGATGGCTACACCTTC
TRBV28	-	TRBD2	TRBJ2-7	CASSPTSGSYEQYF	TGTGCCAGCAGTCCTACTAGCGGGAGCTACGAGCAGTACTTC
TRBV7-2	-	TRBD2	TRBJ2-1	CASSLGKGLADYNEQFF	TGTGCCAGCAGCTTAGGAAAGGGACTAGCTGACTACAATGAGCAGTTCTTC
TRBV7-2	few	-	TRBJ2-1	CASSLELFYNEQFF	TGTGCCAGCAGCTTAGAGCTCTTCTACAATGAGCAGTTCTTC
TRBV10-3	few	-	TRBJ2-3	CAISESWGADTQYF	TGTGCCATCAGTGAGTCGTGGGGGGCCGATACGCAGTATTTT
TRBV20-1	-	TRBD1	TRBJ2-1	CSARSGGSYNEQFF	TGCAGTGCTAGATCAGGGGGTTCCTACAATGAGCAGTTCTTC
TRBV6-4	few	-	TRBJ2-6	CASSPSISGANVLTF	TGTGCCAGCAGCCCAAGCATCTCTGGGGCCAACGTCCTGACTTTC
TRBV7-8	-	-	TRBJ1-2	CASSLATGNYGYTF	TGTGCCAGCAGCTTAGCAACAGGGAACTATGGCTACACCTTC
TRBV7-9	few	-	TRBJ1-1	CASSSPSSAVPFTEAFF	TGTGCCAGCAGCTCTCCGAGCTCGGCAGTCCCCTTCACTGAAGCTTTCTTT
TRBV20-1	-	TRBD2	TRBJ2-1	CSARESGSIYNEQFF	TGCAGTGCTAGAGAAAGCGGGAGTATATACAATGAGCAGTTCTTC
TRBV20-1	few	-	TRBJ1-1	CSASYGLNTEAFF	TGCAGTGCTAGTTACGGTCTGAACACTGAAGCTTTCTTT
TRBV5-1	-	TRBD2	TRBJ2-5	CASSPTLAGETQETQYF	TGCGCCAGCAGCCCGACACTGGCGGGAGAAACCCAAGAGACCCAGTACTTC
TRBV7-9	-	-	TRBJ2-5	CASSLKTGVGETQYF	TGTGCCAGCAGCTTAAAGACCGGGGTTGGAGAGACCCAGTACTTC
TRBV19	-	TRBD1	TRBJ2-1	CASSSGQGATSSYNEQFF	TGTGCCAGTAGTTCAGGACAGGGGGCAACAAGCTCCTACAATGAGCAGTTCTTC
TRBV7-9	-	TRBD2	TRBJ2-2	CASSFSRTSGYTGELFF	TGTGCCAGCAGCTTCTCCCGGACTAGCGGCTACACCGGGGAGCTGTTTTTT
TRBV4-1	-	TRBD2	TRBJ2-1	CASSQTGLARRYNEQFF	TGCGCCAGCAGCCAGACGGGACTAGCCCGGAGGTACAATGAGCAGTTCTTC
TRBV24-1	-	TRBD1	TRBJ2-1	CATSHPGQGRGEQFF	TGTGCCACCAGTCATCCGGGACAGGGGCGAGGTGAGCAGTTCTTC
TRBV7-2	few	TRBD2	TRBJ2-5	CASSTGAGLAEIETQYF	TGTGCCAGCAGCACCGGCGCGGGACTAGCGGAGATAGAGACCCAGTACTTC
TRBV6-1	once	-	TRBJ2-7	CASKVSSVLASSYEQYF	TGTGCCAGCAAGGTTTCGTCGGTCCTTGCAAGCTCCTACGAGCAGTACTTC
TRBV4-2	-	-	TRBJ1-2	CASSQGAVYGYTF	TGTGCCAGCAGCCAAGGGGCAGTCTATGGCTACACCTTC
TRBV29-1	-	-	TRBJ2-5	CSVGPSQETQYF	TGCAGCGTCGGTCCGTCCCAAGAGACCCAGTACTTC
TRBV11-1	-	TRBD2	TRBJ2-3	CASSQIGLAGGSTDTQYF	TGTGCCAGCAGCCAGATCGGACTAGCGGGCGGAAGCACAGATACGCAGTATTTT
TRBV28	-	-	TRBJ1-2	CASSTYGGKTLNYGYTF	TGTGCCAGCAGTACCTACGGGGGAAAAACGCTAAACTATGGCTACACCTTC